Shown below are 7 T cell receptor beta chains from a single sample sequenced in a study of ipilimumab plus nivolumab after autologous stem cell transplantation. Repertoires were generated with immunoSEQ multiplex PCR, while TCRdb's copy carries only in-frame clones and drops some. The sample lists 37,000 or so clones, 80% to 95% occurring once. The sample here was PBMCs, taken in a trial of ipilimumab plus nivolumab as post-transplant consolidation. The receptors shown here come from a male donor with multiple myeloma.

This chain uses TRBV11-2 with TRBJ2-1; 7 bases fit TRBD2. V lost 1 base to trimming and J lost 8 bases; unmatched junction nucleotides: 11. The CDR3 has 16 amino acids. CDR1 and CDR2 from the germline V gene are SGHAT and FQNNGV. The CDR3 DNA reads as TGTGCCAGCAGCTTAGTAGGCGGGAGCCCCGGTGATGAGCAGTTCTTC. Translating it yields CASSLVGGSPGDEQFF. The full variable domain, rest sourced from reference TRBV11-2 and TRBJ2-1, is EAGVAQSPRYKIIEKRQSVAFWCNPISGHATLYWYQQILGQGPKLLIQFQNNGVVDDSQLPKDRFSAERLKGVDSTLKIQPAKLEDSAVYLCASSLVGGSPGDEQFFGPGTRLTVL.

This clone showed up just once. The chain links TRBV9 to TRBJ2-6; a weak D match, TRBD1 (5 bases). From germline, CDR1 is SGDLS and CDR2 YYNGEE. Trimming took off 0 bases at V and 0 bases at J, with 10 bases between the two ends. CDR3 length: 17 residues. CDR3 bases: TGTGCCAGCAGCGTAGTGGCGACAGTCTCTGGGGCCAACGTCCTGACTTTC. It codes for CASSVVATVSGANVLTF.

This chain connects TRBV9 to TRBJ2-5; 8 positions match TRBD1. After removal of 3 bases from V and 2 bases from J, the junction contained 0 bases not matched to a gene. CDR3 length equals 13 residues. Per germline, CDR1 SGDLS and CDR2 YYNGEE. CDR3 DNA: TGTGCCAGCAGCGGACAGGGGCAAGAGACCCAGTACTTC. It encodes CASSGQGQETQYF.

The V call is TRBV19, the J call TRBJ1-5; the D is unclear. Germline V gene lookup returns CDR1 LNHDA and CDR2 SQIVND (reference sequence). The germline V and J ends were trimmed by 3 bases and 6 bases, with 9 bases remaining between them. This CDR3 is 13 amino acids long. The CDR3: CASSMTRSQPQHF. In nucleotides, the CDR3 is TGTGCCAGTAGTATGACCCGGTCTCAGCCCCAGCATTTT.

This chain uses TRBV18 with TRBJ2-1; D gene ambiguous. Looked up from germline, CDR1 is KGHSH and CDR2 is LQKENI. The CDR3 is 12 residues long. V was pared by 3 bases and J by 7 bases, with 7 bases between. Here the CDR3 reads CASSPSRNEQFF. The DNA for the CDR3 is TGTGCCAGCTCACCGTCGCGGAATGAGCAGTTCTTC.

The V gene is TRBV5-1, the J gene TRBJ1-1, with D possibly TRBD1 on 6 matching bases. CDR1 and CDR2 from the germline V gene are SGHRS and YFSETQ. This CDR3 is 14 amino acids long. The V and J ends lost 0 bases and 4 bases respectively, with 10 bases between them. CDR3 region: CASSLDDRFTEAFF. CDR3 nucleotides: TGCGCCAGCAGCTTGGATGACAGGTTCACTGAAGCTTTCTTT.

This clone has only one observation. The gene calls are TRBV27 and TRBJ1-3, with D unclear. The germline CDR1 and CDR2 sequences are MNHEY and SMNVEV (reference sequence). Trimming removed 6 bases from V and 3 bases from J, with 3 bases in between. The CDR3 extends over 11 amino acids. The CDR3 reads CASRDGNTIYF. CDR3 sequence (DNA): TGTGCCAGCAGGGATGGAAACACCATATATTTT.